One sample yielded the 19 T cell receptor beta chains listed below, sequenced in a study of T cells in localized non-small cell lung cancer (dated by TCRdb to the early 2020s). Library prep was done by the immunoSEQ multiplex PCR assay. This immuneACCESS table, as held by TCRdb, lists in-frame sequences with V and J called but not all clones. Of the missing ones, under half trace to an unresolved V gene in checked studies; the others have no known cause. A total of about 1,800 clones appear in this sample, about 21% of them only once. The ten largest clonotypes hold roughly 15% of the sample. The specimen comprised lung tumor tissue, sampled before any cancer treatment. The receptor source for this set is a male donor at least 60 years old with stage I lung adenocarcinoma.

The chain's CDR3 is CASSGQGGGGKGSPLHF. CDR3 DNA: TGTGCCAGTAGTGGACAGGGAGGAGGCGGTAAAGGCTCACCCCTCCACTTT. The chain combines TRBV19 with TRBJ1-6, with TRBD1 matching 8 bases. Germline lookup yields CDR1 LNHDA and CDR2 SQIVND (reference sequence). With V trimmed by 5 bases and J by 10 bases, 16 bases remained unmatched. CDR3 length: 17 amino acids.

J is TRBJ1-3 and V is TRBV14; D not resolved. CDR1 and CDR2 from the germline V gene are SGHDN and FVKESK. V lost 1 base and J 1 base, leaving 11 bases between the germline ends. The CDR3 runs to 16 residues. The DNA for the CDR3 is TGTGCCAGCAGCCAAGGACACCAAAGATCTGGAAACACCATATATTTT. It encodes CASSQGHQRSGNTIYF.

The rearrangement joins TRBV28 to TRBJ2-3; D remains ambiguous. Trimming removed 11 bases from V and 2 bases from J, with 11 bases in between. The germline gives CDR1 MDHEN, CDR2 SYDVKM. CDR3 size: 12 residues. CDR3 region: CALKGYTDTQYF. For the CDR3, the DNA is TGTGCCCTAAAAGGTTACACAGATACGCAGTATTTT.

The chain couples TRBV28 to TRBJ1-2; D perhaps matches TRBD1 (6 bases). V dropped 3 bases and J dropped 6 bases, with 17 bases sitting between them. This CDR3 contains 15 residues. Germline V lookup: CDR1 MDHEN, CDR2 SYDVKM. For the CDR3, the DNA is TGTGCCAGCAGTTTTCCCCTAACAGGGAGGGATGGCTACACCTTC. Translated: CASSFPLTGRDGYTF.

By share, this clone counts as medium-sized. V is TRBV23-1 and J is TRBJ1-1; the D is unclear. TRBV23-1 is an ORF, with its function uncertain. This CDR3 has 13 amino acids. The ends were cut back, 6 bases at V and 1 base at J, with 9 bases in the middle. The CDR3 region is CASRPHKNTEAFF. In nucleotides, the CDR3 is TGCGCCAGCAGACCACACAAGAACACTGAAGCTTTCTTT.

This clone was seen only a few times. The rearrangement links TRBV6-8 to TRBJ2-7; possibly TRBD1 or TRBD2 for D (5 bases each). This CDR3 comprises 13 residues. Trimming took off 4 bases at V and 3 bases at J, with 10 bases between the two ends. From germline, CDR1 is MNHGY and CDR2 SAAAGT. CDR3 sequence: CASSSGRLYEQYF. The CDR3 bases are TGTGCCAGCAGTTCGGGACGCCTCTACGAGCAGTACTTC.

The rearrangement joins TRBV5-1 to TRBJ1-3; the D is unclear. This CDR3 has 15 amino acids. CDR1 and CDR2 from the germline V gene are SGHRS and YFSETQ. Trimming took off 0 bases at V and 1 base at J, with 8 bases between the two ends. The CDR3 loop reads CASSLAPGSGNTIYF. In nucleotides, the CDR3 is TGCGCCAGCAGCTTGGCCCCGGGTTCTGGAAACACCATATATTTT.

CDR3 loop: CASKQPTLEGSIYF. The CDR3 nucleotides read TGTGCCAGCAAACAACCTACACTCGAAGGGTCCATATATTTT. The rearrangement joins TRBV6-8 to TRBJ1-3, with D unclear. Looked up from germline, CDR1 is MNHGY and CDR2 is SAAAGT. V was trimmed by 7 bases and J by 11 bases, leaving 21 bases between them. CDR3 length: 14 residues.

V is TRBV19 and J is TRBJ1-2, with a possible D match to TRBD1 (5 bases). CDR1 LNHDA and CDR2 SQIVND come from the germline V gene (reference sequence). Deletions cut 10 bases from V and 4 bases from J, with 16 bases between. This CDR3 comprises 13 residues. This CDR3 reads CATKAGRAYGYTF. CDR3 sequence (DNA): TGTGCCACTAAAGCAGGGAGGGCCTATGGCTACACCTTC.

This clone is medium-sized (0.01 to 0.1%). The V call is TRBV11-3, the J call TRBJ2-5; TRBD2 agrees at 10 bases. Germline CDR1 and CDR2: SGHNT and YENEEA. This CDR3 has 15 residues. J lost 5 bases, V lost 4 bases, and 7 bases had no gene match. The CDR3 is CASSSLAGSLETQYF. The CDR3 nucleotides read TGTGCCAGCAGCTCACTAGCGGGGAGTCTGGAGACCCAGTACTTC.

This clone is classed as large. The chain has TRBV18 and TRBJ1-3; D is uncertain. The germline V gene has CDR1 KGHSH and CDR2 LQKENI. This CDR3 is 16 amino acids long. Trimming shortened V by 3 bases and J by 0 bases, and 12 bases separated the two germline ends. As DNA, the CDR3 is TGTGCCAGCTCACCTGCCTCAGAAGACTCTGGAAACACCATATATTTT. Residues: CASSPASEDSGNTIYF. The full variable domain, with the rest looked up from reference TRBV18 and TRBJ1-3, is NAGVMQNPRHLVRRRGQEARLRCSPMKGHSHVYWYRQLPEEGLKFMVYLQKENIIDESGMPKERFSAEFPKEGPSILRIQQVVRGDSAAYFCASSPASEDSGNTIYFGEGSWLTVV.

The chain carries TRBV19 and TRBJ2-2, with D perhaps TRBD1 or TRBD2 (7 bases each). This CDR3 is built from 14 residues. Germline CDR1 reads LNHDA; CDR2 reads SQIVND (reference sequence). V was shortened by 5 bases and J by 5 bases, with 12 bases between the two germline ends. CDR3 sequence: CASSPQGGTGELFF. CDR3 DNA: TGTGCCAGTAGTCCCCAGGGGGGGACCGGGGAGCTGTTTTTT.

The chain couples TRBV6-8 to TRBJ1-3; D is uncertain. V was cut by 2 bases and J by 0 bases, with 8 bases left in between. Germline V CDR1 and CDR2: MNHGY, SAAAGT. CDR3 size: 15 residues. Here the CDR3 reads CASSYGYDSGNTIYF. DNA of the CDR3: TGTGCCAGCAGTTACGGGTACGACTCTGGAAACACCATATATTTT.

The V gene is TRBV6-7, the J gene TRBJ2-7; a possible D gene is TRBD1 (6 bases). TRBV6-7 is flagged as an ORF with uncertain function. The CDR3 totals 16 residues. V was shortened by 8 bases and J by 2 bases, with 22 bases between the two germline ends. For the CDR3, the DNA is TGTGCCAGCCCAAGGGGGAGTCAGGGAAAAGCCTACGAGCAGTACTTC. Encoded protein: CASPRGSQGKAYEQYF.

The gene calls are TRBV19 and TRBJ1-6; 8 bases match TRBD1. CDR1 is LNHDA, CDR2 SQIVND, per germline (reference sequence). Trimming took 5 bases from V and 10 from J; bases not matched to a gene: 10. This CDR3 has 15 residues. CDR3 sequence: CASSPRTGMGSPLHF. The DNA for the CDR3 is TGTGCCAGTAGTCCCCGGACAGGGATGGGGTCACCCCTCCACTTT.

The J gene is TRBJ2-7, the V gene TRBV11-3; no clear D gene. The CDR3 sequence is 14 residues long. V shed 2 bases and J shed 2 bases, with 10 bases lying between them. Germline assignment: CDR1 SGHNT and CDR2 YENEEA. The CDR3 sequence: CASSLSASTYEQYF. DNA of the CDR3: TGTGCCAGCAGCTTAAGTGCCTCCACCTACGAGCAGTACTTC.

This chain links TRBV12-5 with TRBJ2-1, with a tentative D call TRBD2 (5 bases). The CDR3 extends over 14 amino acids. Germline V gene lookup returns CDR1 LGHNT and CDR2 FRNRAP. Trimming took off 1 base at V and 9 bases at J, with 13 bases between the two ends. The CDR3 sequence: CASGLGSRGLEQFF. CDR3 DNA sequence: TGTGCTAGTGGTTTGGGTTCCAGAGGGCTTGAGCAGTTCTTC.

This clone has a handful of counts. The genes are TRBV9 and TRBJ2-5, with unresolved D. Germline V gives CDR1 SGDLS, CDR2 YYNGEE. CDR3 length equals 15 residues. Trimming removed 0 bases at V and 5 bases at J, with 14 bases between. In DNA, the CDR3 is TGTGCCAGCAGCGTAGAGGACGCCAGATGGGAGACCCAGTACTTC. Protein product: CASSVEDARWETQYF.

This clone has just a few counts. The chain couples TRBV6-8 to TRBJ1-1; unclear D gene. CDR1 and CDR2 from the germline V gene are MNHGY and SAAAGT. The CDR3 is made up of 16 amino acids. V shed 5 bases and J shed 8 bases, with 24 bases lying between them. CDR3 sequence (DNA): TGTGCCAGCAGTGGATCGAGAGTAACCGCCCCTCTGGAAGCTTTCTTT. It yields the protein CASSGSRVTAPLEAFF.